This is a list of T cell receptor beta chains from one sample in a study of T cells in tumors after PD-1 blockade. Sequenced by immunoSEQ multiplex PCR; TCRdb stores in-frame clones only, minus some. The table has roughly 48,000 clones, 81% seen once. Sequencing was performed on PBMCs, taken before anti-PD-1 treatment. The origin of the receptors is a human donor with basal cell carcinoma. Both conserved end residues are part of each CDR3. D genes are given only for firm matches. The size of a clone is reported for some rows only, either as once, few or many, or as a class for expanded clones.

abundance: -; d_gene: -; j_gene: TRBJ1-2; v_gene: TRBV6-6; CDR3aa: CASSYNVGQFLYGYTF; CDR3nt: TGTGCCAGCAGTTACAATGTCGGACAGTTCCTATATGGCTACACCTTC
abundance: once; d_gene: TRBD1; j_gene: TRBJ2-7; v_gene: TRBV7-8; CDR3aa: CASSPRTGGGEQYF; CDR3nt: TGTGCCAGCAGCCCTCGGACAGGGGGCGGCGAGCAGTACTTC
abundance: -; d_gene: TRBD1; j_gene: TRBJ2-7; v_gene: TRBV4-1; CDR3aa: CASSQAGTVYEQYF; CDR3nt: TGCGCCAGCAGCCAAGCCGGGACAGTCTACGAGCAGTACTTC
abundance: -; d_gene: -; j_gene: TRBJ2-7; v_gene: TRBV28; CDR3aa: CASSPPDRISYEQYF; CDR3nt: TGTGCCAGCAGTCCTCCCGACAGGATCTCCTACGAGCAGTACTTC
abundance: -; d_gene: -; j_gene: TRBJ1-3; v_gene: TRBV9; CDR3aa: CASSGGPLSGNTIYF; CDR3nt: TGTGCCAGCAGCGGGGGACCGCTCTCTGGAAACACCATATATTTT
abundance: few; d_gene: -; j_gene: TRBJ2-7; v_gene: TRBV7-9; CDR3aa: CASSLQGTYEQYF; CDR3nt: TGTGCCAGCAGCTTGCAGGGCACCTACGAGCAGTACTTC
abundance: -; d_gene: -; j_gene: TRBJ2-7; v_gene: TRBV5-1; CDR3aa: CASSPRGGYSEQYF; CDR3nt: TGCGCCAGCAGCCCTAGGGGGGGCTACTCGGAGCAGTACTTC
abundance: -; d_gene: -; j_gene: TRBJ2-3; v_gene: TRBV7-6; CDR3aa: CASSPVARDTQYF; CDR3nt: TGTGCCAGCAGCCCCGTCGCCCGGGATACGCAGTATTTT
abundance: -; d_gene: TRBD1; j_gene: TRBJ1-4; v_gene: TRBV19; CDR3aa: CASNRGQFNEKLFF; CDR3nt: TGTGCCAGTAATCGGGGACAGTTTAATGAAAAACTGTTTTTT
abundance: -; d_gene: -; j_gene: TRBJ2-6; v_gene: TRBV6-1; CDR3aa: CASSEVGAGTANVLTF; CDR3nt: TGTGCCAGCAGTGAAGTGGGGGCAGGGACGGCCAACGTCCTGACTTTC
abundance: -; d_gene: -; j_gene: TRBJ1-1; v_gene: TRBV19; CDR3aa: CATAKGDRYPEAFF; CDR3nt: TGTGCCACCGCTAAGGGAGACAGGTATCCTGAAGCTTTCTTT
abundance: -; d_gene: -; j_gene: TRBJ1-1; v_gene: TRBV5-4; CDR3aa: CASSIDNTEAFF; CDR3nt: TGTGCCAGCAGCATCGATAACACTGAAGCTTTCTTT
abundance: -; d_gene: -; j_gene: TRBJ1-1; v_gene: TRBV5-6; CDR3aa: CASSPSLMRSNTEAFF; CDR3nt: TGTGCCAGCAGCCCCTCCCTCATGAGGTCAAATACTGAAGCTTTCTTT
abundance: -; d_gene: -; j_gene: TRBJ2-3; v_gene: TRBV7-2; CDR3aa: CASSRPATDTQYF; CDR3nt: TGTGCCAGCAGCCGACCTGCAACAGATACGCAGTATTTT
abundance: -; d_gene: -; j_gene: TRBJ2-5; v_gene: TRBV7-9; CDR3aa: CASIYTSTGMETQYF; CDR3nt: TGTGCCAGCATCTACACCTCGACTGGGATGGAGACCCAGTACTTC
abundance: -; d_gene: -; j_gene: TRBJ2-2; v_gene: TRBV5-4; CDR3aa: CASSRGQKNTGELFF; CDR3nt: TGTGCCAGCAGCCGGGGACAAAAGAACACCGGGGAGCTGTTTTTT
abundance: -; d_gene: -; j_gene: TRBJ1-1; v_gene: TRBV28; CDR3aa: CASILWGTEAFF; CDR3nt: TGTGCCAGCATTCTTTGGGGGACTGAAGCTTTCTTT
abundance: -; d_gene: -; j_gene: TRBJ1-5; v_gene: TRBV2; CDR3aa: CASSKLQGVGQPQHF; CDR3nt: TGTGCCAGCAGTAAGTTACAGGGTGTGGGTCAGCCCCAGCATTTT
abundance: -; d_gene: -; j_gene: TRBJ1-6; v_gene: TRBV12-3/TRBV12-4; CDR3aa: CASSRTGNSPLHF; CDR3nt: TGTGCCAGCAGCAGGACTGGCAATTCACCCCTCCACTTT
abundance: -; d_gene: TRBD1; j_gene: TRBJ1-1; v_gene: TRBV28; CDR3aa: CASSFGTGAAKAFF; CDR3nt: TGTGCCAGCAGTTTCGGGACAGGGGCCGCTAAAGCTTTCTTT
abundance: -; d_gene: -; j_gene: TRBJ2-2; v_gene: TRBV6-6; CDR3aa: CASSSRRGNTGELFF; CDR3nt: TGTGCCAGCAGTTCCCGGCGGGGCAACACCGGGGAGCTGTTTTTT
abundance: -; d_gene: -; j_gene: TRBJ2-5; v_gene: TRBV7-2; CDR3aa: CASSLGGGPQETQYF; CDR3nt: TGTGCCAGCAGCTTAGGCGGGGGCCCACAAGAGACCCAGTACTTC
abundance: -; d_gene: -; j_gene: TRBJ2-3; v_gene: TRBV29-1; CDR3aa: CSVEMGRVTDTQYF; CDR3nt: TGCAGCGTTGAGATGGGCAGGGTAACAGATACGCAGTATTTT
abundance: -; d_gene: TRBD1; j_gene: TRBJ1-1; v_gene: TRBV6-2/TRBV6-3; CDR3aa: CATSLRQGQVELGVQAFF; CDR3nt: TGTGCCACCAGTCTTCGACAGGGGCAGGTGGAACTGGGAGTACAGGCTTTCTTT
abundance: -; d_gene: -; j_gene: TRBJ1-4; v_gene: TRBV6-5; CDR3aa: CASSRTGITNEKLFF; CDR3nt: TGTGCCAGCAGCCGAACAGGGATCACTAATGAAAAACTGTTTTTT
abundance: -; d_gene: -; j_gene: TRBJ1-6; v_gene: TRBV27; CDR3aa: CASSWGWTAGNSPLHF; CDR3nt: TGTGCCAGCAGTTGGGGGTGGACAGCCGGGAATTCACCCCTCCACTTT
abundance: once; d_gene: -; j_gene: TRBJ2-3; v_gene: TRBV7-8; CDR3aa: CASSPSTDTQYF; CDR3nt: TGTGCCAGCAGCCCTAGCACAGATACGCAGTATTTT
abundance: -; d_gene: -; j_gene: TRBJ1-6; v_gene: TRBV3-1/TRBV3-2; CDR3aa: CASSQVEGVRANSPLHF; CDR3nt: TGTGCCAGCAGCCAAGTGGAGGGCGTCAGGGCCAATTCACCCCTCCACTTT
abundance: -; d_gene: -; j_gene: TRBJ1-3; v_gene: TRBV6-8; CDR3aa: CASKNRRSGNTIYF; CDR3nt: TGTGCCAGCAAAAACCGACGCTCTGGAAACACCATATATTTT
abundance: -; d_gene: -; j_gene: TRBJ1-1; v_gene: TRBV13; CDR3aa: CASSFGDTEAFF; CDR3nt: TGTGCCAGCAGCTTCGGTGACACTGAAGCTTTCTTT
abundance: -; d_gene: -; j_gene: TRBJ2-2; v_gene: TRBV5-6; CDR3aa: CASSEPDRFYTGELFF; CDR3nt: TGTGCCAGCAGCGAACCCGACAGGTTCTATACCGGGGAGCTGTTTTTT
abundance: -; d_gene: TRBD1; j_gene: TRBJ1-1; v_gene: TRBV2; CDR3aa: CASGRTGVGENTEAFF; CDR3nt: TGTGCCAGCGGGAGGACAGGGGTGGGAGAGAACACTGAAGCTTTCTTT
abundance: -; d_gene: TRBD1; j_gene: TRBJ2-3; v_gene: TRBV6-5; CDR3aa: CASSYGQGITDTQYF; CDR3nt: TGTGCCAGCAGTTACGGACAGGGGATCACAGATACGCAGTATTTT
abundance: -; d_gene: -; j_gene: TRBJ1-2; v_gene: TRBV6-5; CDR3aa: CASSRRGNYGYTF; CDR3nt: TGTGCCAGCAGCCGCAGGGGTAACTATGGCTACACCTTC
abundance: -; d_gene: TRBD2; j_gene: TRBJ2-2; v_gene: TRBV7-2; CDR3aa: CASSAKTSSGELFF; CDR3nt: TGTGCCAGCAGCGCCAAGACTAGCTCCGGGGAGCTGTTTTTT
abundance: -; d_gene: -; j_gene: TRBJ1-2; v_gene: TRBV6-5; CDR3aa: CASKPDIVYGYTF; CDR3nt: TGTGCCAGCAAACCGGACATTGTCTATGGCTACACCTTC
abundance: -; d_gene: -; j_gene: TRBJ1-6; v_gene: TRBV2; CDR3aa: CASSDRDSYESYNSPLHF; CDR3nt: TGTGCCAGCAGTGACCGGGACTCTTATGAATCCTATAATTCACCCCTCCACTTT
abundance: -; d_gene: TRBD2; j_gene: TRBJ2-1; v_gene: TRBV28; CDR3aa: CASSLLAGLGEQFF; CDR3nt: TGTGCCAGCAGTCTTCTAGCGGGACTTGGGGAGCAGTTCTTC
abundance: -; d_gene: -; j_gene: TRBJ2-3; v_gene: TRBV30; CDR3aa: CAWSVSAGAGADTQYF; CDR3nt: TGTGCCTGGAGTGTATCTGCGGGGGCCGGGGCAGATACGCAGTATTTT
abundance: -; d_gene: -; j_gene: TRBJ2-1; v_gene: TRBV7-5; CDR3aa: CARSSAGGPNNEQFF; CDR3nt: TGTGCCAGAAGCTCAGCGGGGGGGCCAAACAATGAGCAGTTCTTC
abundance: -; d_gene: -; j_gene: TRBJ1-2; v_gene: TRBV29-1; CDR3aa: CSVQIGGVDVDRTNYGYTF; CDR3nt: TGCAGCGTCCAAATAGGTGGAGTTGACGTCGATCGGACTAACTATGGCTACACCTTC
abundance: once; d_gene: TRBD2; j_gene: TRBJ2-1; v_gene: TRBV25-1; CDR3aa: CASSELGIAGKYNEQFF; CDR3nt: TGTGCCAGCAGTGAATTAGGGATAGCGGGGAAATACAATGAGCAGTTCTTC
abundance: once; d_gene: -; j_gene: TRBJ1-1; v_gene: TRBV11-3; CDR3aa: CASSFRGGTEAFF; CDR3nt: TGTGCCAGCAGCTTTAGGGGGGGCACTGAAGCTTTCTTT
abundance: -; d_gene: TRBD1; j_gene: TRBJ1-1; v_gene: TRBV12-5; CDR3aa: CASGRDSYTEAFF; CDR3nt: TGTGCTAGTGGCCGGGACAGCTACACTGAAGCTTTCTTT
abundance: -; d_gene: -; j_gene: TRBJ1-1; v_gene: TRBV7-2; CDR3aa: CASSLTGGLNTEAFF; CDR3nt: TGTGCCAGCAGCTTGACCGGGGGCTTGAACACTGAAGCTTTCTTT
abundance: -; d_gene: -; j_gene: TRBJ1-1; v_gene: TRBV10-3; CDR3aa: CAISESWGIETEAFF; CDR3nt: TGTGCCATCAGTGAAAGCTGGGGGATTGAGACTGAAGCTTTCTTT
abundance: -; d_gene: TRBD2; j_gene: TRBJ2-1; v_gene: TRBV5-1; CDR3aa: CASSSGLAANEQFF; CDR3nt: TGCGCCAGCAGCTCGGGACTAGCAGCCAATGAGCAGTTCTTC
abundance: few; d_gene: TRBD1; j_gene: TRBJ2-7; v_gene: TRBV24-1; CDR3aa: CATSDFPRDRINEQYF; CDR3nt: TGTGCCACCAGTGATTTCCCCCGGGACAGAATCAACGAGCAGTACTTC
abundance: -; d_gene: -; j_gene: TRBJ1-4; v_gene: TRBV19; CDR3aa: CASRLGRRDNEKLFF; CDR3nt: TGTGCCAGCAGACTGGGCAGACGGGATAATGAAAAACTGTTTTTT
abundance: -; d_gene: TRBD2; j_gene: TRBJ2-3; v_gene: TRBV2; CDR3aa: CAVSGTSLADTQYF; CDR3nt: TGTGCTGTTTCCGGGACTAGTTTAGCAGATACGCAGTATTTT
abundance: -; d_gene: -; j_gene: TRBJ1-4; v_gene: TRBV11-3; CDR3aa: CASSLEGADRDNEKLFF; CDR3nt: TGTGCCAGCAGCTTAGAGGGGGCGGACAGAGATAATGAAAAACTGTTTTTT
abundance: -; d_gene: -; j_gene: TRBJ2-2; v_gene: TRBV30; CDR3aa: CAWSVGLWTGELFF; CDR3nt: TGTGCCTGGAGTGTAGGACTCTGGACCGGGGAGCTGTTTTTT
abundance: -; d_gene: -; j_gene: TRBJ2-5; v_gene: TRBV19; CDR3aa: CASKVGETQYF; CDR3nt: TGTGCCAGTAAAGTCGGCGAGACCCAGTACTTC
abundance: few; d_gene: -; j_gene: TRBJ1-5; v_gene: TRBV2; CDR3aa: CASSEGVGYQPQHF; CDR3nt: TGTGCCAGCAGTGAGGGGGTAGGGTATCAGCCCCAGCATTTT
abundance: few; d_gene: TRBD1; j_gene: TRBJ1-2; v_gene: TRBV5-5; CDR3aa: CASSLGQGYSGYTF; CDR3nt: TGTGCCAGCAGCTTGGGACAGGGGTATAGTGGCTACACCTTC
abundance: -; d_gene: -; j_gene: TRBJ1-2; v_gene: TRBV5-1; CDR3aa: CASSDDRHLYGYTF; CDR3nt: TGCGCCAGCAGCGACGACCGTCACCTCTATGGCTACACCTTC
abundance: -; d_gene: TRBD1; j_gene: TRBJ2-3; v_gene: TRBV28; CDR3aa: CASRRPQGARADTQYF; CDR3nt: TGTGCCAGCAGAAGACCACAGGGGGCGAGGGCAGATACGCAGTATTTT